This T cell receptor beta chain is drawn from a study of blood T cell repertoires in COVID-19. Study in general: Whether acute or convalescent, the COVID-19 samples came from the United States, Italy and Spain. PBMCs, B-cell-depleted T cells, or T cells were the source of the cDNA or gDNA that made up the material.

Per the authors' pipeline: Reference gene primer amplification yielded estimated nucleated cell counts. Some clones are missing from TCRdb's copy, which holds only in-frame ones; the method was immunoSEQ multiplex PCR. V, J and clone size are taken as reported in that table, and D and trimming were inferred from the DNA itself. The data hold under 300,000 clones, with around four fifths observed a single time. V shed 6 bases, J shed 0 bases, and the junction held 12 bases outside the gene matches. In germline, CDR1 is MNHEY, CDR2 SVGEGT. The CDR3 loop spans 19 amino acids. This clonotype originated in a woman in her forties or fifties who had recovered from COVID-19. This chain links TRBV6-2 or TRBV6-3 with TRBJ1-6; 9 nucleotides agree with TRBD1. The sequencing sample was made of peripheral blood. The CDR3 coding sequence is TGTGCCAGCAGCCCGGGGACCGGACAGGGGACCTCCTATAATTCACCCCTCCACTTT. Protein sequence: CASSPGTGQGTSYNSPLHF.